This TCR beta chain was sequenced for a study of cytomegalovirus exposure and HLA in healthy donors. General observations from the study: A later analysis showed that HLA-associated TCR beta chains had undergone more clonal expansion than equally common others. HLA-A and HLA-B allele assignments for most subjects were reportedly predicted accurately using TCR beta sequences. It was only CMV serostatus that was available as immune exposure information. In a later analysis, V- and J-gene trimming of beta chains associated with a DCLRE1C missense variant, replicated independently.

Trimming removed 8 bases at V and 2 bases at J, with 21 bases between. Looked up from germline, CDR1 is MNHEY and CDR2 is SMNVEV (reference sequence). This CDR3 comprises 16 residues. For this clone: What it binds is not known.

With 60 Vbeta and 13 Jbeta primers, the PCR was carried out. Sequencing used immunoSEQ multiplex PCR; TCRdb keeps in-frame clones, though not all of them. The sample yields about 140,000 clones, around 82% seen once. Specimen: PBMCs. This TCR was recovered from a man aged 18 to 30 in good health and CMV-seropositive. This chain joins TRBV27 and TRBJ1-1; perhaps TRBD1 as D (5 bases). This CDR3 reads CASRAEQDSLNTEAFF. As DNA, the CDR3 is TGTGCCAGCCGCGCGGAACAAGACAGCCTAAACACTGAAGCTTTCTTT.